The 16 T cell receptor beta chains in this list originate from one sample, sequenced in a study of blood T cell repertoires in COVID-19. The data were produced by immunoSEQ multiplex PCR, yet TCRdb's version contains in-frame clones alone and is incomplete. The profile shows about 240,000 clones, 75% to 90% of them singletons. The sequenced material came from peripheral blood. All receptors come from a woman aged 60-75 years with active or convalescent COVID-19.

The J gene is TRBJ1-5, the V gene TRBV5-1; D unresolved. Trimming removed 4 bases from V and 2 bases from J, with 10 bases in between. The CDR3 runs to 14 residues. Germline CDR1 is SGHRS and CDR2 is YFSETQ. The chain's CDR3 is CASSPGSGNQPQHF. Written as DNA, the CDR3 is TGCGCCAGCAGCCCGGGGTCGGGCAATCAGCCCCAGCATTTT.

The table lists this clone with a few counts. The chain employs TRBV7-9 and TRBJ1-2; a weak D match, TRBD1 (6 bases). The length of the CDR3 is 14 residues. The V end lost 4 bases, the J end lost 4 bases, and 13 bases lay between the germline ends. CDR1 and CDR2 (germline): SEHNR, FQNEAQ (reference sequence). The CDR3 region is CASSSRDIAYGYTF. As DNA, the CDR3 is TGTGCCAGCAGCTCCCGGGACATAGCCTATGGCTACACCTTC.

The chain joins TRBV7-6 to TRBJ1-2; TRBD1 is a possible D gene (5 bases). The CDR3 has 13 residues. Trimming pared 0 bases from V and 5 bases from J, leaving 7 bases between. Germline V gene sequence: CDR1 SGHVS, CDR2 FNYEAQ. In DNA form, the CDR3 reads TGTGCCAGCAGCTTAGCGGGGGGGTATGGCTACACCTTC. This translates into CASSLAGGYGYTF.

V is TRBV1 and J is TRBJ1-1; no check of the table's D call, TRBD1, against the DNA was made. TRBV1 is described as a pseudogene. The CDR3 is 13 residues long. Written as DNA, the CDR3 is TGCACCAGCAGCCAAGAAGGGGGTCCTGAAGCTTTCTTT. It translates to CTSSQEGGPEAFF.

This chain uses TRBV24-1 with TRBJ1-4; 7 nucleotides match TRBD1. The germline gives CDR1 KGHDR, CDR2 SFDVKD. The CDR3 has 15 residues. With V trimmed by 3 bases and J by 8 bases, 8 bases remained unmatched. CDR3 in amino acids: CATSDETGRSEKLFF. In nucleotides, the CDR3 is TGTGCCACCAGTGATGAGACAGGGCGCTCCGAAAAACTGTTTTTT.

The gene calls are TRBV13 and TRBJ1-1; D gene unclear. The CDR3 contains 13 residues. Per germline, CDR1 PRHDT and CDR2 FYEKMQ (reference sequence). Trimming removed 1 base at V and 4 bases at J, with 7 bases between. CDR3 nucleotide sequence: TGTGCCAGCAGCTTAGTTCGTGTCACTGAAGCTTTCTTT. This encodes CASSLVRVTEAFF. Filled out from reference TRBV13 and TRBJ1-1, the complete variable domain reads AAGVIQSPRHLIKEKRETATLKCYPIPRHDTVYWYQQGPGQDPQFLISFYEKMQSDKGSIPDRFSAQQFSDYHSELNMSSLELGDSALYFCASSLVRVTEAFFGQGTRLTVV.

V usage is TRBV9 and J usage is TRBJ2-4; 12 bases fit TRBD2. Germline loops: CDR1 SGDLS, CDR2 YYNGEE. Unmatched junction bases numbered 0, after V lost 3 bases and J lost 5 bases. The CDR3 loop spans 14 amino acids. CDR3 region: CASSASGGENIQYF. In nucleotides, the CDR3 is TGTGCCAGCAGCGCTAGCGGGGGGGAAAACATTCAGTACTTC.

The J gene is TRBJ2-7, the V gene TRBV3-1 (or the pseudogene TRBV3-2); 8 bases agree with TRBD1. Looked up from germline, CDR1 is LGHDT and CDR2 is YNNKEL (reference sequence). J gave up 2 bases and V 10 bases, and 7 bases lay outside the gene matches. This CDR3 region has 13 residues. Written as DNA, the CDR3 is TGTGCCACCCGGACGGGACAGGCCTACGAGCAGTACTTC. This sequence encodes CATRTGQAYEQYF.

The V and J genes are TRBV14 and TRBJ2-3; D is unclear. This CDR3 contains 13 residues. V dropped 4 bases and J dropped 4 bases, with 9 bases sitting between them. Germline CDR1 reads SGHDN; CDR2 reads FVKESK. The CDR3 protein is CASSPRVADTQYF. The CDR3 DNA is TGTGCCAGCAGCCCCCGAGTGGCAGATACGCAGTATTTT.

V and J are TRBV13 and TRBJ1-1; no clear D gene. Trimming took off 6 bases at V and 0 bases at J, with 17 bases between the two ends. Germline CDR1 is PRHDT and CDR2 is FYEKMQ (reference sequence). This CDR3 has 16 amino acids. CDR3 DNA sequence: TGTGCCAGCAGTTATCGTCGCGGCAGTCTGAACACTGAAGCTTTCTTT. Its translation is CASSYRRGSLNTEAFF.

The chain recombines TRBV6-1 with TRBJ1-2; TRBD1 matches at 8 bases. The CDR3 length is 15 residues. After removal of 0 bases from V and 7 bases from J, the junction contained 7 bases not matched to a gene. Per germline, CDR1 MNHNS and CDR2 SASEGT. DNA of the CDR3: TGTGCCAGCAGTGAAGCCAGGGGGCAGGGTGGTGGCTACACCTTC. It encodes CASSEARGQGGGYTF.

Worth noting for this clone: The sample carries other DNA sequences with the same CDR3. The rearrangement uses TRBV30 and TRBJ1-4, with D unresolved. The CDR3 is 12 amino acids. V gave up 1 base and J gave up 8 bases, with 8 bases separating them. CDR1 is GTSNPN, CDR2 SVGIG, per germline (reference sequence). The CDR3 reads CAWSGAGEKLFF. CDR3 in DNA: TGTGCCTGGAGTGGGGCAGGAGAAAAACTGTTTTTT.

This chain joins TRBV7-3 and TRBJ1-2; 7 bases map to TRBD1. Trimming cost V 5 bases and J 6 bases; bases outside gene matches: 12. CDR1 is SGHTA, CDR2 FQGTGA, per germline. The CDR3 is made up of 15 amino acids. Written as DNA, the CDR3 is TGTGCCAGCAGCACCGGGACAGCCAGAAAGGATGGCTACACCTTC. This gives the protein CASSTGTARKDGYTF.

The rearrangement links TRBV7-2 to TRBJ2-1, with TRBD2 identical over 10 bases. The ends lost 1 base at V and 10 bases at J; junction bases unmatched: 13. The germline gives CDR1 SGHTA, CDR2 FQGNSA. The CDR3 consists of 17 residues. CDR3 DNA: TGTGCCAGCAGCTTAGTGGTGAGGACTAGCGGAGAATACGAGCAGTTCTTC. Its protein is CASSLVVRTSGEYEQFF.

This chain connects TRBV6-5 to TRBJ1-1; 7 bases agree with TRBD1. The CDR3 is made up of 13 amino acids. J lost 5 bases, V lost 6 bases, and 6 bases had no gene match. CDR1 is MNHEY, CDR2 SVGAGI, per germline. This CDR3 reads CASSRQGVTEAFF. CDR3 sequence (DNA): TGTGCCAGCAGCAGACAGGGAGTTACTGAAGCTTTCTTT.

V is TRBV5-1 and J is TRBJ1-6; 7 bases align to TRBD1. V was clipped by 4 bases and J by 6 bases; unmatched bases: 4. The CDR3 is made up of 14 amino acids. The germline V gene encodes CDR1 SGHRS and CDR2 YFSETQ. The DNA for the CDR3 is TGCGCCAGCAGCATGACAGGGCGTAATTCACCCCTCCACTTT. This codes for CASSMTGRNSPLHF. Full variable domain (outside the CDR3, taken from reference TRBV5-1 and TRBJ1-6): KAGVTQTPRYLIKTRGQQVTLSCSPISGHRSVSWYQQTPGQGLQFLFEYFSETQRNKGNFPGRFSGRQFSNSRSEMNVSTLELGDSALYLCASSMTGRNSPLHFGNGTRLTVT.